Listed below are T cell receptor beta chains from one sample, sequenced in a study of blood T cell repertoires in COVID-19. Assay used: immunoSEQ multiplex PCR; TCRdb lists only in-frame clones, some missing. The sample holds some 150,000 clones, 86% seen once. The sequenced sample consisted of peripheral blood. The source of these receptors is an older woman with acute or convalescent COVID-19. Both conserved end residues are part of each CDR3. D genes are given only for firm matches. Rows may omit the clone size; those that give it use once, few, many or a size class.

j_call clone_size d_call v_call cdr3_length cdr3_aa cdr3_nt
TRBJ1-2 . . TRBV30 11 CAWSAIYGYTF TGTGCCTGGAGTGCAATCTACGGCTACACCTTC
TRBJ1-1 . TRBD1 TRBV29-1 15 CSVETTGGRNTEAFF TGCAGCGTTGAGACGACAGGGGGTAGGAACACTGAAGCTTTCTTT
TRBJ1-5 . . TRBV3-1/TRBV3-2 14 CASSQVLSNQPQHF TGTGCCAGCAGCCAAGTTCTAAGCAATCAGCCCCAGCATTTT
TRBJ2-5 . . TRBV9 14 CASSVETRQETQYF TGTGCCAGCAGCGTAGAAACTAGACAAGAGACCCAGTACTTC
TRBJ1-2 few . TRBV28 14 CASSPLTDLYGYTF TGTGCCAGCAGCCCATTGACAGACCTCTATGGCTACACCTTC
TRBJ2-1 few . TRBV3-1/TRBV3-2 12 CASSQVAGEQFF TGTGCCAGCAGCCAAGTCGCCGGGGAGCAGTTCTTC
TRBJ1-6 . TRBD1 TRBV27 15 CASSLWTGGGSPLHF TGTGCCAGCAGTTTATGGACAGGGGGCGGTTCACCCCTCCACTTT
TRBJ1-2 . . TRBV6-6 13 CATSSRGGDGYTF TGTGCCACCAGTTCTAGGGGGGGAGATGGCTACACCTTC
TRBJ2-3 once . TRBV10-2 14 CASSGRGRTDTQYF TGCGCCAGCAGTGGCAGAGGGCGCACAGATACGCAGTATTTT
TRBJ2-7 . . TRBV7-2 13 CASSLAGAHEQYF TGTGCCAGCAGCTTAGCGGGGGCCCACGAGCAGTACTTC
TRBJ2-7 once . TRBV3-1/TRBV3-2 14 CASSSRDKAYEQYF TGTGCCAGCAGCAGTCGGGACAAGGCCTACGAGCAGTACTTC
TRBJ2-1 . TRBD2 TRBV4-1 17 CASSQVRTSGGGNEQFF TGCGCCAGCAGCCAAGTTAGGACTAGCGGAGGGGGCAATGAGCAGTTCTTC
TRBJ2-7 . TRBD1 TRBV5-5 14 CASSLQGVGYEQYF TGTGCCAGCAGCCTCCAGGGGGTTGGGTACGAGCAGTACTTC
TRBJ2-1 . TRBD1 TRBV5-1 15 CASSLGDRESNEQFF TGCGCCAGCAGCTTGGGGGACAGGGAAAGCAATGAGCAGTTCTTC
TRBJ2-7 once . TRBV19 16 CASSIGGHRGAGEQYF TGTGCCAGTAGTATCGGGGGCCACCGGGGGGCCGGGGAGCAGTACTTC
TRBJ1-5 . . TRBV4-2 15 CASSQEVRDGQPQHF TGTGCCAGCAGCCAAGAGGTGCGGGATGGGCAGCCCCAGCATTTT
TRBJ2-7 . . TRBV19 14 CATKDRGTTYEQYF TGTGCCACCAAGGACAGAGGGACTACATACGAGCAGTACTTC
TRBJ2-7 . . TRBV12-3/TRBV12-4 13 CASSLRSVHEQYF TGTGCCAGCAGTTTGCGGTCAGTTCACGAGCAGTACTTC
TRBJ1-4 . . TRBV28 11 CATQGKEKLFF TGTGCCACACAGGGTAAAGAAAAACTGTTTTTT
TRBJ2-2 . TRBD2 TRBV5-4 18 CASSPGLLAGGGTGELFF TGTGCCAGCAGCCCCGGACTACTAGCGGGGGGGGGCACCGGGGAGCTGTTTTTT
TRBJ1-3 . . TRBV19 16 CASSLYRESSGNTIYF TGTGCCAGTAGTCTATACAGGGAATCCTCTGGAAACACCATATATTTT
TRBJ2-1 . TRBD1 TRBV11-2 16 CASSLHGQGVYNEQFF TGTGCCAGCAGCTTGCACGGACAGGGGGTCTACAATGAGCAGTTCTTC
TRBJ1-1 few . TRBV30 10 CAWARSEAFF TGTGCCTGGGCGCGCTCCGAAGCTTTCTTT
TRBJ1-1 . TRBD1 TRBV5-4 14 CASSHDRANTEAFF TGTGCCAGCAGCCATGACAGGGCGAACACTGAAGCTTTCTTT
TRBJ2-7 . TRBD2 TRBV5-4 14 CASGIGGSSYEQYF TGTGCCAGCGGGATAGGCGGGAGCTCCTACGAGCAGTACTTC
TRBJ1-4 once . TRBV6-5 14 CASSFGAAGEKLFF TGTGCCAGCAGTTTTGGGGCCGCGGGAGAAAAACTGTTTTTT
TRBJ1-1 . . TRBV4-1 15 CASSQGPGGNTEAFF TGCGCCAGCAGCCAAGGACCGGGGGGGAACACTGAAGCTTTCTTT
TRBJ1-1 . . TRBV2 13 CASSLDRNTEAFF TGTGCCAGCAGCCTGGACAGGAACACTGAAGCTTTCTTT
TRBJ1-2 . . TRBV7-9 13 CASSLDSGYGYTF TGTGCCAGCAGCTTAGACTCGGGGTATGGCTACACCTTC
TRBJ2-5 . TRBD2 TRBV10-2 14 CASSRAGEQETQYF TGCGCCAGCAGTCGTGCGGGGGAACAAGAGACCCAGTACTTC
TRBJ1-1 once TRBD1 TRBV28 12 CASRKGDREAFF TGTGCCAGCAGGAAGGGGGACAGGGAAGCTTTCTTT
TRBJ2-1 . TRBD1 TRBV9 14 CASSVEGARNEQFF TGTGCCAGCAGCGTAGAGGGGGCCAGGAATGAGCAGTTCTTC